A selection of T cell receptor beta chains follows, all from one sample in a study of pediatric ulcerative colitis. The repertoire was sequenced with immunoSEQ multiplex PCR; TCRdb's copy has only in-frame clones and lacks some. The data contain about 36,000 clones, over 80% of them seen just once; the ten biggest clones take up 20% to 25%. The specimen was blood. Receptors originate from a girl between 10 and 17 years old with moderate ulcerative colitis. Both conserved end residues are part of each CDR3. A D gene is named only where the DNA matches it firmly. The size entry is marked missing in some rows and otherwise reads once, few, many or a size class.

v_call	clone_size	d_call	j_call	cdr3_aa	cdr3_nt
TRBV21-1	NA	NA	TRBJ2-7	CASSKVRTGLPYEQYF	TGTGCCAGCAGCAAAGTACGGACAGGGCTACCCTACGAGCAGTACTTC
TRBV5-6	NA	TRBD2	TRBJ2-7	CASSPRPTSYSYEQYF	TGTGCCAGCAGCCCCAGACCGACTAGCTACTCCTACGAGCAGTACTTC
TRBV29-1	NA	TRBD1	TRBJ2-3	CSVFGQGSIGTDTQYF	TGCAGCGTTTTTGGACAGGGGAGTATAGGCACAGATACGCAGTATTTT
TRBV2	NA	TRBD2	TRBJ2-2	CASSELAGGPQGTGELFF	TGTGCCAGCAGTGAATTAGCGGGAGGGCCCCAGGGGACCGGGGAGCTGTTTTTT
TRBV4-3	NA	TRBD2	TRBJ2-3	CASSQGTSGLTDTQYF	TGCGCCAGCAGCCAAGGGACTAGCGGCCTCACAGATACGCAGTATTTT
TRBV5-1	NA	TRBD2	TRBJ2-3	CASKPGLAADTQYF	TGCGCCAGTAAACCGGGACTAGCGGCAGATACGCAGTATTTT
TRBV6-5	NA	TRBD1	TRBJ2-7	CASSPNRGFSYEQYF	TGTGCCAGCAGTCCTAACAGGGGGTTCTCCTACGAGCAGTACTTC
TRBV10-3	few	NA	TRBJ1-5	CAISGQQAGQPQHF	TGTGCCATCAGTGGACAACAGGCAGGTCAGCCCCAGCATTTT
TRBV10-2	NA	TRBD2	TRBJ2-1	CASSLAGEYNEQFF	TGCGCCAGCAGTCTAGCGGGAGAATACAATGAGCAGTTCTTC
TRBV7-6	NA	NA	TRBJ1-1	CASSSLRLNRDWGEAFF	TGTGCCAGCAGCTCTCTGCGCCTCAACAGGGACTGGGGTGAAGCTTTCTTT
TRBV19	once	TRBD2	TRBJ2-1	CASSYGTRYHEQFF	TGTGCCAGTAGTTACGGGACTAGGTATCATGAGCAGTTCTTC
TRBV27	NA	TRBD2	TRBJ2-7	CASSPRLAGSNEQYF	TGTGCCAGCAGTCCACGGCTAGCGGGAAGCAACGAGCAGTACTTC
TRBV11-3	NA	TRBD2	TRBJ2-1	CASSLDRGGSYNEQFF	TGTGCCAGCAGCTTAGATCGCGGGGGATCCTACAATGAGCAGTTCTTC
TRBV2	NA	TRBD1	TRBJ1-2	CASRGTVLNYGYTF	TGTGCCAGCAGGGGGACAGTCTTAAACTATGGCTACACCTTC
TRBV30	NA	TRBD2	TRBJ2-2	CAWSLGLAGELFF	TGTGCCTGGAGTCTTGGACTAGCCGGGGAGCTGTTTTTT
TRBV7-9	few	NA	TRBJ2-1	CASGDQSQNEQFF	TGTGCCAGCGGGGATCAGTCACAGAATGAGCAGTTCTTC
TRBV7-8	NA	NA	TRBJ2-3	CACGTAGSLNTQYF	TGTGCCTGCGGCACAGCGGGTAGTTTAAATACGCAGTATTTT
TRBV2	NA	NA	TRBJ2-5	CASSEGPSLGETQYF	TGTGCCAGCAGTGAGGGACCGTCCTTGGGGGAGACCCAGTACTTC
TRBV7-8	once	TRBD1	TRBJ1-5	CASSLGYEGAGQPQHF	TGTGCCAGCAGCTTAGGATATGAGGGGGCAGGACAGCCCCAGCATTTT
TRBV28	NA	TRBD2	TRBJ2-7	CASSSGLDVSYEQYF	TGTGCCAGCAGTTCTGGACTAGACGTTAGCTACGAGCAGTACTTC
TRBV7-6	NA	NA	TRBJ2-7	CASSLGGGSEQYF	TGTGCCAGCAGCTTAGGAGGGGGATCCGAGCAGTACTTC
TRBV30	NA	NA	TRBJ2-7	CAWSRDREQYF	TGTGCCTGGAGCCGGGACCGTGAGCAGTACTTC
TRBV7-2	NA	NA	TRBJ1-1	CASSLEGLVAFF	TGTGCCAGCAGCTTAGAGGGTCTAGTAGCTTTCTTT
TRBV7-9	NA	NA	TRBJ2-7	CASTYREAGRSYEQYF	TGTGCCAGCACCTATAGGGAGGCGGGGAGATCCTACGAGCAGTACTTC
TRBV7-2	NA	NA	TRBJ1-6	CASSLDWGYNSPLHF	TGTGCCAGCAGCCTTGATTGGGGGTATAATTCACCCCTCCACTTT
TRBV7-2	NA	NA	TRBJ2-3	CASSLDTYTDTQYF	TGTGCCAGCAGCTTAGACACTTACACAGATACGCAGTATTTT
TRBV5-6	NA	TRBD1	TRBJ2-7	CASSLVQGFEQYF	TGTGCCAGCAGCTTGGTACAGGGGTTCGAGCAGTACTTC
TRBV27	NA	NA	TRBJ2-3	CASSLWSPAPSTDTQYF	TGTGCCAGCAGTTTATGGTCCCCCGCACCTAGCACAGATACGCAGTATTTT
TRBV7-8	NA	NA	TRBJ2-5	CASSRTRGGETQYF	TGTGCCAGCAGCCGAACCCGGGGAGGAGAGACCCAGTACTTC
TRBV29-1	NA	NA	TRBJ2-3	CSVDWFRQGFTDTQYF	TGCAGCGTTGATTGGTTTCGGCAGGGGTTCACAGATACGCAGTATTTT
TRBV28	NA	NA	TRBJ1-1	CASSTTGVLGRGDTEAFF	TGTGCCAGCAGTACAACCGGGGTCTTGGGACGAGGGGACACTGAAGCTTTCTTT